The 28 T cell receptor beta chains given below trace back to one sample, sequenced in a study of cytomegalovirus exposure and HLA in healthy donors. Sequenced by immunoSEQ multiplex PCR; TCRdb stores in-frame clones only, minus some. Counted here are around 350,000 clones, around 86% occurring once; the ten biggest clones make up roughly 0.83%. The material sequenced was PBMCs. The receptors were sampled from a woman in her late teens or twenties in good health and CMV-seronegative.

V usage is TRBV27 and J usage is TRBJ2-3; 10 positions match TRBD2. Germline V gene data show CDR1 as MNHEY and CDR2 as SMNVEV (reference sequence). The ends lost 3 bases at V and 6 bases at J; junction bases unmatched: 9. CDR3 length equals 16 residues. This CDR3 is CASSFRGLAGADTQYF. As DNA, the CDR3 is TGTGCCAGCAGTTTCCGGGGTCTAGCGGGAGCCGATACGCAGTATTTT.

The chain carries TRBV9 and TRBJ2-3; 8 nucleotides match TRBD2. This CDR3 contains 13 residues. Germline CDR1 is SGDLS and CDR2 is YYNGEE. Trimming at V came to 8 bases and at J to 3 bases, leaving 5 bases not matched to a gene. The CDR3 nucleotides read TGTGCCAGTACCGGGGGGGCGACAGATACGCAGTATTTT. Translation: CASTGGATDTQYF.

The gene calls are TRBV28 and TRBJ1-2; the D gene is possibly TRBD1 (5 bases). The CDR3 sequence is 12 residues long. The germline V gene encodes CDR1 MDHEN and CDR2 SYDVKM. The V and J ends lost 6 bases and 10 bases respectively, with 15 bases between them. The chain's CDR3 is CASSPLPGFYTF. Written as DNA, the CDR3 is TGTGCCAGCAGCCCCCTCCCAGGGTTCTACACCTTC.

The rearrangement joins TRBV28 to TRBJ2-2, with TRBD1 identical over 9 bases. CDR3 length equals 16 residues. The ends lost 2 bases at V and 6 bases at J; junction bases unmatched: 7. CDR1 is MDHEN, CDR2 SYDVKM, per germline. The CDR3 DNA sequence: TGTGCCAGCAGTTTAGGCACAGGGGGCGCCGCCGGGGAGCTGTTTTTT. Translation gives CASSLGTGGAAGELFF. Using reference TRBV28 and TRBJ2-2 for the parts outside the CDR3, the full variable domain is DVKVTQSSRYLVKRTGEKVFLECVQDMDHENMFWYRQDPGLGLRLIYFSYDVKMKEKGDIPEGYSVSREKKERFSLILESASTNQTSMYLCASSLGTGGAAGELFFGEGSRLTVL.

The V gene is TRBV2, the J gene TRBJ1-4; tentatively, D is TRBD1 (6 bases). The germline V gene has CDR1 SNHLY and CDR2 FYNNEI. The germline V and J ends were trimmed by 4 bases and 8 bases, with 14 bases remaining between them. The CDR3 is 14 amino acids. CDR3 DNA sequence: TGTGCCAGCAGTGGGAGTCAGGGGATCGAAAAACTGTTTTTT. The encoded protein is CASSGSQGIEKLFF.

This chain joins TRBV19 and TRBJ2-7, with D perhaps TRBD2 (5 bases). The ends were cut back, 8 bases at V and 3 bases at J, with 14 bases in the middle. Germline CDR1 and CDR2: LNHDA and SQIVND (reference sequence). The CDR3 contains 13 residues. For the CDR3, the DNA is TGTGCCAGTTCGAGCGGTAGAGACTACGAGCAGTACTTC. Protein product: CASSSGRDYEQYF.

The chain has TRBV2 and TRBJ2-6; D not resolved. There are 15 residues in the CDR3. CDR1 is SNHLY, CDR2 FYNNEI, per germline. Trimming stripped 7 bases from V and 0 bases from J, with 10 bases between. CDR3 sequence reads: CASKEIFSGANVLTF. For the CDR3, the DNA is TGTGCCAGCAAGGAGATCTTCTCTGGGGCCAACGTCCTGACTTTC.

V is TRBV29-1 and J is TRBJ2-7; 8 positions match TRBD1. Germline V lookup: CDR1 SQVTM, CDR2 ANQGSEA. The CDR3 spans 11 residues. V lost 7 bases to trimming and J lost 3 bases; unmatched junction nucleotides: 2. The CDR3 nucleotides read TGCAGCGGGACAGGGAACTACGAGCAGTACTTC. It encodes CSGTGNYEQYF.

The gene calls are TRBV28 and TRBJ1-1, with D unclear. V was clipped by 7 bases and J by 4 bases, with 7 bases between them. The germline V gene has CDR1 MDHEN and CDR2 SYDVKM. The CDR3 is 11 residues long. The CDR3 protein is CASNTITEAFF. DNA of the CDR3: TGTGCCAGCAACACTATCACTGAAGCTTTCTTT.

The chain is built from TRBV19 and TRBJ1-5, with 10 bases lining up with TRBD1. Trimming at V came to 10 bases and at J to 5 bases, leaving 11 bases not matched to a gene. This CDR3 region has 15 residues. Germline CDR1 reads LNHDA; CDR2 reads SQIVND (reference sequence). The CDR3 DNA is TGTGCCACCACGGATAGGGGACAGGGGTATCAGCCCCAGCATTTT. This translates into CATTDRGQGYQPQHF.

The chain uses TRBV18 and TRBJ2-3, with D possibly matching TRBD2 (5 bases). Trimming took 7 bases from V and 0 from J, leaving 8 bases between them. CDR3 length: 13 amino acids. The V gene's germline CDR1 is KGHSH and CDR2 LQKENI. This CDR3 is CASLGGSTDTQYF. The CDR3 nucleotides are TGTGCCAGCTTGGGCGGGAGCACAGATACGCAGTATTTT.

The rearrangement joins TRBV27 to TRBJ2-7; a possible D gene is TRBD2 (6 bases). Germline loops: CDR1 MNHEY, CDR2 SMNVEV (reference sequence). V lost 2 bases and J 0 bases, leaving 11 bases between the germline ends. CDR3 length equals 15 residues. The CDR3 is CASSLKIGSSYEQYF. CDR3 nucleotides: TGTGCCAGCAGTTTAAAAATCGGGAGCTCCTACGAGCAGTACTTC.

The rearrangement joins TRBV2 to TRBJ2-1; TRBD2 agrees at 8 bases. The CDR3 extends over 15 amino acids. The V gene end was trimmed by 2 bases and the J gene end by 8 bases; junction bases not matched to a gene: 8. Germline-derived CDR1 and CDR2 are SNHLY and FYNNEI. CDR3 sequence: CASSEWTSLFDEQFF. The DNA for the CDR3 is TGTGCCAGCAGTGAATGGACTAGCTTGTTCGATGAGCAGTTCTTC.

CDR3 amino acids: CATLLEGITGELFF. The CDR3 DNA reads TGTGCCACCCTTCTCGAGGGAATCACCGGGGAGCTGTTTTTT. The gene calls are TRBV25-1 and TRBJ2-2; maybe TRBD2 (5 bases). The V end lost 10 bases, the J end lost 4 bases, and 16 bases lay between the germline ends. The CDR3 has 14 amino acids. Germline V gene lookup returns CDR1 MGHDK and CDR2 SYGVNS.

The rearrangement uses TRBV9 and TRBJ2-1; D is unclear. Trimming took off 0 bases at V and 5 bases at J, with 12 bases between the two ends. The CDR3 sequence is 15 residues long. Germline V gene data show CDR1 as SGDLS and CDR2 as YYNGEE. CDR3 nucleotides: TGTGCCAGCAGCGTAGTATTAGCCGCTAACAATGAGCAGTTCTTC. Translation gives CASSVVLAANNEQFF. The whole variable domain, remainder taken from reference TRBV9 and TRBJ2-1, is DSGVTQTPKHLITATGQRVTLRCSPRSGDLSVYWYQQSLDQGLQFLIQYYNGEERAKGNILERFSAQQFPDLHSELNLSSLELGDSALYFCASSVVLAANNEQFFGPGTRLTVL.

The chain is built from TRBV10-2 and TRBJ2-3; the D gene is possibly TRBD2 (5 bases). V was cut by 5 bases and J by 0 bases, with 6 bases left in between. The CDR3 is made up of 13 amino acids. In germline, CDR1 is WSHSY, CDR2 SAAADI. CDR3 amino acids: CASSLASTDTQYF. CDR3 DNA sequence: TGCGCCAGCAGTCTAGCCAGCACAGATACGCAGTATTTT.

This clone was recorded once. This specimen includes other DNA sequences encoding the same CDR3. The chain links TRBV6-6 to TRBJ2-7; 8 nucleotides line up with TRBD1. V shed 0 bases and J 1 base; nucleotides not matched to a gene: 2. The germline V gene encodes CDR1 MNHNY and CDR2 SVGAGI (reference sequence). The CDR3 is 15 amino acids. CDR3: CASSYSGQGSYEQYF. CDR3 nucleotide sequence: TGTGCCAGCAGTTACTCAGGACAGGGTTCCTACGAGCAGTACTTC.

This chain joins TRBV27 and TRBJ2-3; 11 bases match TRBD2. This CDR3 is 20 amino acids long. The germline gives CDR1 MNHEY, CDR2 SMNVEV (reference sequence). The V segment lost 6 bases and the J segment 0 bases; nucleotides outside the gene matches: 17. The CDR3 here is CASSPDAGTSGLLSTDTQYF. In DNA form, the CDR3 reads TGTGCCAGCAGCCCCGATGCCGGGACTAGCGGACTCCTTAGCACAGATACGCAGTATTTT.

The chain couples TRBV19 to TRBJ2-7, with 9 bases that match TRBD1. Germline lookup yields CDR1 LNHDA and CDR2 SQIVND (reference sequence). The CDR3 spans 14 residues. J lost 3 bases, V lost 4 bases, and 4 bases had no gene match. DNA for the CDR3: TGTGCCAGTAGTAGAGGACAGGGGATCTACGAGCAGTACTTC. Its translation is CASSRGQGIYEQYF.

The chain is built from TRBV19 and TRBJ1-6; no clear D gene. CDR1 is LNHDA, CDR2 SQIVND, per germline (reference sequence). The V gene lost 10 bases and the J gene lost 0 bases, with 10 bases spanning the gap. The CDR3 consists of 14 residues. The CDR3 reads CATRMSSYNSPLHF. In DNA form, the CDR3 reads TGTGCCACGAGGATGAGCTCCTATAATTCACCCCTCCACTTT.

The chain joins TRBV30 to TRBJ2-1; TRBD1 agrees at 10 bases. The CDR3 loop spans 13 amino acids. Germline assignment: CDR1 GTSNPN and CDR2 SVGIG (reference sequence). J gave up 8 bases and V 8 bases, and 9 bases lay outside the gene matches. CDR3 sequence (DNA): TGTGCCAGCGACAGGGGGCAGTTGGATGAGCAGTTCTTC. It encodes CASDRGQLDEQFF.

This clone has just a few counts. This rearrangement joins TRBV2 to TRBJ1-5, with 11 bases identical to TRBD1. This CDR3 has 12 residues. V lost 8 bases and J lost 10; bases outside the gene matches: 4. The germline V gene has CDR1 SNHLY and CDR2 FYNNEI. CDR3 amino acids: CASAGQGDPQHF. The CDR3 bases are TGTGCCAGCGCGGGACAGGGGGACCCCCAGCATTTT.

The chain carries TRBV2 and TRBJ1-1; tentatively, D is TRBD1 (5 bases). The CDR3 extends over 15 amino acids. Trimming took 10 bases from V and 5 from J, leaving 23 bases between them. CDR1 SNHLY and CDR2 FYNNEI come from the germline V gene. DNA of the CDR3: TGTGCCATAAAAGAGGAGGGGTGGGGGAAAACTGAAGCTTTCTTT. It is translated as CAIKEEGWGKTEAFF.

The V call is TRBV28, the J call TRBJ2-1, with 8 bases fitting TRBD2. The CDR3 is 15 amino acids. V lost 1 base, J lost 8 bases, and 7 bases stayed unmatched. Germline loops: CDR1 MDHEN, CDR2 SYDVKM. The CDR3: CASSLYGRAMYEQFF. The CDR3 coding sequence is TGTGCCAGCAGTTTATACGGGAGGGCCATGTATGAGCAGTTCTTC. Full variable domain (remainder filled in from reference TRBV28 and TRBJ2-1): DVKVTQSSRYLVKRTGEKVFLECVQDMDHENMFWYRQDPGLGLRLIYFSYDVKMKEKGDIPEGYSVSREKKERFSLILESASTNQTSMYLCASSLYGRAMYEQFFGPGTRLTVL.

This clone occurred once. The chain joins TRBV27 to TRBJ1-1; TRBD1 might be the D (6 bases). V lost 5 bases to trimming and J lost 7 bases, with 20 bases between them. The germline gives CDR1 MNHEY, CDR2 SMNVEV (reference sequence). The CDR3 covers 15 residues. Here the CDR3 reads CASSPWAYRDGEAFF. CDR3 coding DNA: TGTGCCAGCAGTCCTTGGGCCTACAGGGACGGTGAAGCTTTCTTT.

The chain has TRBV6-5 and TRBJ2-7, with 9 bases lining up with TRBD1. CDR3 length: 15 amino acids. J lost 6 bases, V lost 8 bases, and 14 bases had no gene match. Looked up from germline, CDR1 is MNHEY and CDR2 is SVGAGI. The CDR3 here is CASERGGQGNSEQYF. CDR3 nucleotides: TGTGCCAGCGAAAGGGGGGGACAGGGTAATAGCGAGCAGTACTTC.

The chain employs TRBV29-1 and TRBJ2-1; D not resolved. The V gene's germline CDR1 is SQVTM and CDR2 ANQGSEA. The CDR3 sequence is 11 residues long. The ends were cut back, 5 bases at V and 4 bases at J, with 6 bases in the middle. The CDR3 sequence: CSVTGYNEQFF. CDR3 DNA: TGCAGCGTTACTGGTTACAATGAGCAGTTCTTC.

The gene calls are TRBV28 and TRBJ2-5, with D possibly TRBD1 on 5 matching bases. Germline V CDR1 and CDR2: MDHEN, SYDVKM. V lost 2 bases, J lost 5 bases, and 15 bases lay in between. The CDR3 extends over 15 amino acids. The CDR3 DNA follows: TGTGCCAGCAGTTTAAGGATTCCCTCAGGGGAGACCCAGTACTTC. This codes for CASSLRIPSGETQYF.